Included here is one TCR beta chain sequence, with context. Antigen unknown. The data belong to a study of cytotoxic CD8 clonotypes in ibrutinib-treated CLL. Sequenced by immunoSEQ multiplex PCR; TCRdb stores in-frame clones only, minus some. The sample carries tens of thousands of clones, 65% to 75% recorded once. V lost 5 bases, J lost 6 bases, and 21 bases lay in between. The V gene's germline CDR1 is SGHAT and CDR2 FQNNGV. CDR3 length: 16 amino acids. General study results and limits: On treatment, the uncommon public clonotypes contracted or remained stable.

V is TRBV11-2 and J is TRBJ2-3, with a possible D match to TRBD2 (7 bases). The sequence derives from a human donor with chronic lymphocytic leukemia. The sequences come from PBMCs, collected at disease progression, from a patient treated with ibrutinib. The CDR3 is CASSPQGGGGLDTQYF. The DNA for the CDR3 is TGTGCCAGCAGCCCTCAGGGAGGGGGGGGGCTTGATACGCAGTATTTT.